Listed here are 19 T cell receptor beta chains from one sample, sequenced in a study of control samples from healthy donors and cancer patients. Produced via immunoSEQ multiplex PCR; TCRdb's table is partial and in-frame only. In the table there are tens of thousands of clones, nearly 90% of which are singletons. The sequenced sample consisted of blood. All receptors come from a man aged 50-60 years in good health.

The chain carries TRBV29-1 and TRBJ2-1; maybe TRBD2 (6 bases). V shed 8 bases and J shed 1 base, with 21 bases lying between them. The CDR3 is 16 residues long. Germline V CDR1 and CDR2: SQVTM, ANQGSEA. CDR3: CSTITRERFSYNEQFF. The CDR3 region has the DNA TGCAGCACTATCACCCGGGAGCGGTTTTCCTACAATGAGCAGTTCTTC.

The chain recombines TRBV5-1 with TRBJ2-7, with unresolved D. The CDR3 has 12 residues. Trimming left V 4 bases short and J 5 bases short, with 10 bases between. Germline V gene data show CDR1 as SGHRS and CDR2 as YFSETQ. CDR3 coding DNA: TGCGCCAGCAGCAATGAAATCCACGAGCAGTACTTC. The encoded protein is CASSNEIHEQYF. The full variable domain, rest sourced from reference TRBV5-1 and TRBJ2-7, is KAGVTQTPRYLIKTRGQQVTLSCSPISGHRSVSWYQQTPGQGLQFLFEYFSETQRNKGNFPGRFSGRQFSNSRSEMNVSTLELGDSALYLCASSNEIHEQYFGPGTRLTVT.

This clone showed up just a few times. The rearrangement links TRBV6-5 to TRBJ1-4; D might be TRBD1 (6 bases). Germline-derived CDR1 and CDR2 are MNHEY and SVGAGI. Trimming took 5 bases from V and 8 from J, leaving 15 bases between them. The CDR3 loop spans 14 amino acids. CDR3 in amino acids: CASSLRGSGEKLFF. CDR3 nucleotides: TGTGCCAGCAGTCTCAGGGGTAGTGGCGAAAAACTGTTTTTT.

The chain has TRBV29-1 and TRBJ1-3, with D possibly being TRBD1 (6 bases). The CDR3 totals 14 residues. The germline CDR1 and CDR2 sequences are SQVTM and ANQGSEA. V was cut by 4 bases and J by 10 bases, with 20 bases left in between. The CDR3 DNA reads TGCAGCGTTGTGGCAGGGGTTATGGGCGAGACCATATATTTT. Residues: CSVVAGVMGETIYF.

This clone occurred once. This chain uses TRBV12-3 or TRBV12-4 with TRBJ1-2; D gene ambiguous. V gave up 6 bases and J gave up 8 bases, with 16 bases separating them. The CDR3 runs 13 residues. The DNA for the CDR3 is TGTGCCAGCAGCCTCGGACTTCCCATGGGCTACACCTTC. Translation gives CASSLGLPMGYTF.

This clone was recorded a few times. V and J are TRBV6-1 and TRBJ2-1; D remains unclear. V was cut by 3 bases and J by 0 bases, with 6 bases left in between. Per the germline V gene, CDR1 is MNHNS and CDR2 is SASEGT. The CDR3 covers 14 residues. CDR3 amino acids: CASSDMTSYNEQFF. As DNA, the CDR3 is TGTGCCAGCAGTGATATGACCTCCTACAATGAGCAGTTCTTC.

The CDR3 sequence is CASSPRARQGTDTQYF. The CDR3 DNA reads as TGTGCCAGTAGTCCCCGTGCGCGACAGGGGACAGATACGCAGTATTTT. The chain couples TRBV19 to TRBJ2-3; the match to TRBD1 covers 8 bases. The V gene's germline CDR1 is LNHDA and CDR2 SQIVND (reference sequence). V was pared by 5 bases and J by 3 bases, with 10 bases of the junction left unmatched. This CDR3 comprises 16 residues.

The chain carries TRBV3-1 (or the pseudogene TRBV3-2) and TRBJ2-5, with D perhaps TRBD2 (6 bases). In germline, CDR1 is LGHDT, CDR2 YNNKEL (reference sequence). The CDR3 length is 14 residues. Trimming stripped 1 base from V and 5 bases from J, with 11 bases between. CDR3 DNA sequence: TGTGCCAGCAGCCAAGGGACTACCTCGGAGACCCAGTACTTC. This encodes CASSQGTTSETQYF.

CDR3 loop: CASSLYTGDRRDTQYF. The CDR3 region has the DNA TGTGCCAGCAGCCTATACACAGGGGATCGAAGAGATACGCAGTATTTT. The genes are TRBV11-2 and TRBJ2-3, with TRBD1 identical over 7 bases. Germline CDR1 and CDR2: SGHAT and FQNNGV. V trimming: 5 bases; J trimming: 5 bases; junction bases outside the gene matches: 13. The CDR3 is 16 amino acids.

The chain combines TRBV12-3 or TRBV12-4 with TRBJ2-2; D possibly corresponds to TRBD1 (6 bases). CDR3 length: 12 amino acids. V lost 2 bases and J 8 bases, leaving 6 bases between the germline ends. DNA of the CDR3: TGTGCCAGCAGTTTACAGGGGGGGGAGCTGTTTTTT. Amino acid sequence: CASSLQGGELFF.

This chain links TRBV11-3 with TRBJ1-2, with D perhaps TRBD1 (6 bases). This CDR3 has 12 amino acids. Germline V gene data show CDR1 as SGHNT and CDR2 as YENEEA. Trimming shortened V by 3 bases and J by 8 bases, and 10 bases separated the two germline ends. The CDR3 spells CASSFQGKGYTF. CDR3 coding DNA: TGTGCCAGCAGCTTTCAGGGGAAGGGCTACACCTTC.

The J gene is TRBJ2-7, the V gene TRBV21-1; the listed D gene, TRBD1, was not tested against the DNA. TRBV21-1 is a pseudogene segment. CDR3 length equals 17 residues. The CDR3 nucleotides read TGTGCCAGCAGCTGCGGGACAGGGCCCTCGAGGAGGAACGAGCAGTACTTC. Protein: CASSCGTGPSRRNEQYF.

The chain has TRBV6-1 and TRBJ1-1, with a tentative D call TRBD1 (6 bases). The CDR3 is made up of 17 amino acids. V was shortened by 2 bases and J by 1 base, with 17 bases between the two germline ends. Looked up from germline, CDR1 is MNHNS and CDR2 is SASEGT. CDR3: CASSEKRGRGGNTEAFF. The DNA of the CDR3 is TGTGCCAGCAGTGAAAAGCGGGGGAGAGGGGGGAACACTGAAGCTTTCTTT.

J is TRBJ2-7 and V is TRBV18, with TRBD1 matching 10 bases. Trimming removed 8 bases from V and 2 bases from J; junction bases left unmatched: 6. The CDR3 is 14 amino acids. Germline values: CDR1 KGHSH, CDR2 LQKENI. The CDR3 coding sequence is TGTGCCAGCCGGCGGGACAGGGGTGCCTACGAGCAGTACTTC. Translating it yields CASRRDRGAYEQYF.

The chain carries TRBV9 and TRBJ2-1; D is perhaps TRBD2 (7 bases). CDR1 and CDR2 from the germline V gene are SGDLS and YYNGEE. There are 17 residues in the CDR3. V dropped 0 bases and J dropped 4 bases, with 17 bases sitting between them. The CDR3 is CASSVGVGGEKYNEQFF. DNA of the CDR3: TGTGCCAGCAGCGTAGGTGTAGGGGGGGAAAAATACAATGAGCAGTTCTTC.

This clone came up once. The chain is built from TRBV11-3 and TRBJ1-3, with 11 positions matching TRBD1. The CDR3 sequence is 19 residues long. CDR1 is SGHNT, CDR2 YENEEA, per germline. V gave up 5 bases and J gave up 0 bases; unmatched junction bases: 12. In DNA, the CDR3 is TGTGCCAGCAGCAGGACAGGGGGCCTCCAACGACACTCTGGAAACACCATATATTTT. Amino acids: CASSRTGGLQRHSGNTIYF.

The chain links TRBV7-9 to TRBJ2-7; no definite D call. The CDR3 has 14 residues. Germline values: CDR1 SEHNR, CDR2 FQNEAQ (reference sequence). Between the trimmed V and J ends, which lost 5 bases and 1 base, there was a span of 12 bases. Written as DNA, the CDR3 is TGTGCCAGCAGCCCCCGGACCGGATCCTACGAGCAGTACTTC. Amino acids: CASSPRTGSYEQYF. The whole variable domain, remainder taken from reference TRBV7-9 and TRBJ2-7, is DTGVSQNPRHKITKRGQNVTFRCDPISEHNRLYWYRQTLGQGPEFLTYFQNEAQLEKSRLLSDRFSAERPKGSFSTLEIQRTEQGDSAMYLCASSPRTGSYEQYFGPGTRLTVT.

The chain uses TRBV10-3 and TRBJ2-3; TRBD1 matches at 12 bases. Germline loops: CDR1 ENHRY, CDR2 SYGVKD. J lost 5 bases, V lost 7 bases, and 4 bases had no gene match. This CDR3 is 14 amino acids long. The CDR3 DNA is TGTGCCATCAAGGGACAGGGGGCGGGAGATACGCAGTATTTT. This codes for CAIKGQGAGDTQYF.

The V gene is TRBV7-3, the J gene TRBJ1-1; D may be TRBD1 (5 bases). Germline assignment: CDR1 SGHTA and CDR2 FQGTGA. Between the trimmed V and J ends, which lost 1 base and 0 bases, there was a span of 18 bases. The CDR3 is 18 amino acids. The CDR3 sequence: CASSLMTVLTVMNTEAFF. The CDR3 region has the DNA TGTGCCAGCAGCTTAATGACGGTCCTGACAGTTATGAACACTGAAGCTTTCTTT.